Following are 8 T cell receptor beta chains from one sample sequenced in a study of T cells in Graves' hyperthyroidism and ophthalmopathy. Amplification targeted TCR beta CDR3 regions from RNA transcripts. The TCR CDR3 first-round RT-PCR relied on the HTBI primer set. TCRdb used MiXCR to reprocess the multiplex PCR reads, holding one entry per CDR3 protein. The sample consists of fewer than 650,000 distinct CDR3 sequences, roughly 14% of them appearing once. The sample consisted of blood. These receptors all come from a woman in her thirties or forties with Graves' ophthalmopathy.

There are a few counts of this clonotype. The chain employs TRBV7-2 and TRBJ2-7, with D unresolved. The CDR3 has 15 amino acids. The germline gives CDR1 SGHTA, CDR2 FQGNSA. The ends were cut back, 5 bases at V and 1 base at J, with 15 bases in the middle. This CDR3 reads CASSPPGTRSYEQYF. The DNA for the CDR3 is TGTGCCAGCAGCCCGCCTGGAACACGATCCTACGAGCAGTACTTC.

This clonotype has at least ten counts. The chain is built from TRBV18 and TRBJ2-7, with TRBD1 matching over 9 bases. V lost 2 bases to trimming and J lost 2 bases; unmatched junction nucleotides: 1. This CDR3 has 14 residues. Germline V gene sequence: CDR1 KGHSH, CDR2 LQKENI. Written as DNA, the CDR3 is TGTGCCAGCTCACCAGGGACAGGGACCTACGAGCAGTACTTC. Protein product: CASSPGTGTYEQYF.

This clonotype occurred many times. V gene TRBV11-2 combines with J gene TRBJ2-7; TRBD2 matches at 9 bases. The CDR3 has 14 residues. The trim removed 4 bases at V and 4 bases at J, leaving 5 bases unmatched. The germline gives CDR1 SGHAT, CDR2 FQNNGV. CDR3 coding DNA: TGTGCCAGCAGCTCCCAAGCGGGAGGTTACGAGCAGTACTTC. It is translated as CASSSQAGGYEQYF.

Many counts were recorded for this clonotype. The rearrangement uses TRBV28 and TRBJ1-1; maybe TRBD1 (5 bases). The CDR3 has 13 residues. Per germline, CDR1 MDHEN and CDR2 SYDVKM. Trimming cost V 0 bases and J 11 bases, with 13 bases left between them. In DNA, the CDR3 is TGTGCCAGCAGTTTATGGGACCCGGGGGTGGCTTTCTTT. It translates to CASSLWDPGVAFF.

A single count supports this clonotype. The rearrangement links TRBV12-3 or TRBV12-4 to TRBJ2-7; unclear D gene. The CDR3 length is 13 residues. The V end lost 3 bases, the J end lost 5 bases, and 11 bases lay between the germline ends. The CDR3 loop reads CASSFIPENEQYF. Written as DNA, the CDR3 is TGTGCCAGCAGTTTTATTCCCGAGAACGAGCAGTACTTC.

This clonotype has ten or more counts. The V call is TRBV6-2 or TRBV6-3, the J call TRBJ1-2, with D tentatively TRBD1 (5 bases). The CDR3 has 14 residues. Germline CDR1 is MNHEY and CDR2 is SVGEGT. V gave up 0 bases and J gave up 4 bases, with 9 bases separating them. The CDR3 nucleotides are TGTGCCAGCAGTTACTCCGCAGGGACCTATGGCTACACCTTC. This sequence encodes CASSYSAGTYGYTF.

Concerning this clonotype: One junction end disagrees with the germline gene, perhaps due to a read error. CDR3 region: CASSYPGAATKYF. The DNA of the CDR3 is TGTGCCAGCAGTTACCCAGGGGCGGCGACCAAGTACTTC. The chain couples TRBV6-5 to TRBJ2-5; D is perhaps TRBD1 (6 bases). This CDR3 comprises 13 residues. From germline, CDR1 is MNHEY and CDR2 SVGAGI.

This clonotype was detected many times. The chain carries TRBV7-9 and TRBJ2-5; TRBD1 aligns across 9 bases. Germline lookup yields CDR1 SEHNR and CDR2 FQNEAQ (reference sequence). The CDR3 is 13 amino acids. With 8 bases clipped from V and 5 bases from J, the junction kept 6 bases outside the gene matches. CDR3 DNA sequence: TGTGCCAGCGAACCGGGACAGGGCGAGACCCAGTACTTC. Residues: CASEPGQGETQYF.